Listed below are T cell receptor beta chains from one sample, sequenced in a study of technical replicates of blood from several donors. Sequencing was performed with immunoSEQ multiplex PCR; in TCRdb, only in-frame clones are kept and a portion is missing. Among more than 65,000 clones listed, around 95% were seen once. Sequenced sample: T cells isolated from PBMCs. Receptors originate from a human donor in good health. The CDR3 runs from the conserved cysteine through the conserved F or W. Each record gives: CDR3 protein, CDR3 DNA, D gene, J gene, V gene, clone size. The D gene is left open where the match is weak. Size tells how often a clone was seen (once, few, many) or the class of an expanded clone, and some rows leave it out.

CASRQGNEKLFF	TGTGCCAGCAGGCAGGGGAATGAAAAACTGTTTTTT	.	TRBJ1-4	TRBV28	.
CASSSGQLYEQYF	TGTGCCAGCAGCTCGGGACAGCTCTACGAGCAGTACTTC	TRBD1	TRBJ2-7	TRBV7-6	.
CASSLRLAEGAYNEQFF	TGTGCCAGCAGCTTACGGCTAGCGGAGGGTGCCTACAATGAGCAGTTCTTC	TRBD2	TRBJ2-1	TRBV7-2	.
CATSREGSGDTQYF	TGTGCCACCAGCAGAGAGGGTAGCGGAGATACGCAGTATTTT	.	TRBJ2-3	TRBV15	.
CASRWGQGLVEQYF	TGCGCCAGTAGATGGGGACAGGGGCTGGTCGAGCAGTACTTC	TRBD1	TRBJ2-7	TRBV10-2	.
CASSLSQGGKFEQYF	TGTGCCAGCAGTTTATCTCAGGGGGGCAAGTTTGAGCAGTACTTC	.	TRBJ2-7	TRBV28	.
CASRDTGGLNTEAFF	TGTGCCAGCCGAGACACGGGGGGCCTCAACACTGAAGCTTTCTTT	.	TRBJ1-1	TRBV6-5	.
CASSGNRDMNTEAFF	TGTGCCAGCAGCGGGAACAGGGACATGAACACTGAAGCTTTCTTT	.	TRBJ1-1	TRBV9	once
CAWSGQTGNYGYTF	TGTGCCTGGAGTGGCCAGACAGGGAACTATGGCTACACCTTC	TRBD1	TRBJ1-2	TRBV30	.
CASSSLVLMNTEAFF	TGTGCCAGCAGCTCTCTGGTACTTATGAACACTGAAGCTTTCTTT	.	TRBJ1-1	TRBV5-4	.
CASSLGRVRTEAFF	TGTGCCAGCAGCTTGGGCAGGGTAAGAACTGAAGCTTTCTTT	.	TRBJ1-1	TRBV7-2	.
CASSQTSDRFNQPQHF	TGTGCCAGCAGCCAAACTTCAGACAGATTCAATCAGCCCCAGCATTTT	.	TRBJ1-5	TRBV4-2	.